Detailed here is one T cell receptor (beta chain). This specimen comes from a study of T cell changes during pregnancy in multiple sclerosis. This CDR3 contains 16 residues. In germline, CDR1 is LGHNA, CDR2 YSLEER. With V trimmed by 4 bases and J by 3 bases, 10 bases remained unmatched. Repertoires were generated with immunoSEQ multiplex PCR, while TCRdb's copy carries only in-frame clones and drops some. The sample consists of 39,000 or so clones, 85% to 95% of them appearing once. V and J are TRBV4-3 and TRBJ2-7, with 9 bases aligning to TRBD2. The sequence was collected from a female donor with multiple sclerosis, enrolled in a pregnancy study. Source: CD8+ T cells from peripheral blood mononuclear cells, taken in the third trimester of pregnancy. CDR3 sequence reads: CASSPISGRDLYEQYF. CDR3 bases: TGCGCCAGCAGCCCAATTAGCGGGAGAGACCTCTACGAGCAGTACTTC.